The clone carrying this TCR beta chain showed up just a few times. Its antigen is undetermined. The sample is drawn from a study of T cell repertoires in cytomegalovirus infection. Study-wide background: The public TCR beta signatures pointed to both CMV infection and matching HLA type. General observations from the study: Using cumulative public TCR beta family frequency, the authors identified those who carried CMV together with the relevant HLA. HLA-C-restricted CMV-specific TCR beta clonotypes were dominant in the ex vivo response.

V shed 3 bases, J shed 2 bases, and the junction held 11 bases outside the gene matches. The CDR3 has 16 amino acids. Germline V gene sequence: CDR1 DFQATT, CDR2 SNEGSKA (reference sequence). Via MiXCR, TCRdb re-called the reads, giving one row per CDR3 protein. The sample consists of about 440,000 distinct CDR3 sequences, roughly 31% of them appearing once. The origin of this receptor is a human donor in good health (CMV status not recorded). Some clones in this sample may be carry-over from other donors' samples. The sample consisted of PBMCs. The chain recombines TRBV20-1 with TRBJ2-5; TRBD2 matches at 8 bases. This CDR3 reads CSASLSGGNFQETQYF. The CDR3 nucleotides read TGCAGTGCTAGCCTCAGCGGGGGCAATTTTCAAGAGACCCAGTACTTC.